A selection of T cell receptor beta chains follows, all from one sample in a study of human T cells and chemical hapten exposure. TCRdb re-called the RACE reads through MiXCR, storing one row per CDR3 protein. The sample comprises around 260,000 distinct CDR3 sequences, around 9.3% of which are singletons, and over 2% rests with the top ten. The sample here was whole blood, taken in connection with sensitization to the hapten diphenylcyclopropenone (DPC). The receptors were gathered from a woman aged 40 to 55 with alopecia areata. Some clones in this sample may be carry-over from other donors' samples. Both conserved end residues are part of each CDR3. The D gene is left open where the match is weak. Size tells how often a clone was seen (once, few, many) or the class of an expanded clone, and some rows leave it out.

d_call: TRBD2
j_call: TRBJ2-1
clone_size: -
v_call: TRBV7-3
cdr3_aa: CASSFGGTSGDNEQFF

d_call: TRBD1
j_call: TRBJ2-2
clone_size: -
v_call: TRBV9
cdr3_aa: CASSTTSGTVSGELFF

d_call: -
j_call: TRBJ2-1
clone_size: -
v_call: TRBV6-1
cdr3_aa: CASSEESRPPYNEQFF

d_call: -
j_call: TRBJ2-7
clone_size: -
v_call: TRBV6-2/TRBV6-3
cdr3_aa: CASSYRTALHEQYF

d_call: TRBD1
j_call: TRBJ2-1
clone_size: many
v_call: TRBV7-2
cdr3_aa: CASSQGQNDEQFF

d_call: -
j_call: TRBJ1-4
clone_size: few
v_call: TRBV6-6
cdr3_aa: CASSFSQEEKLFF

d_call: TRBD1
j_call: TRBJ1-4
clone_size: -
v_call: TRBV27
cdr3_aa: CASSPGTGARGKLFF

d_call: TRBD2
j_call: TRBJ2-7
clone_size: few
v_call: TRBV7-8
cdr3_aa: CASSLASGSLYEQYF

d_call: -
j_call: TRBJ1-2
clone_size: many
v_call: TRBV5-1
cdr3_aa: CASSWDSDRRTNYGYTF

d_call: TRBD1
j_call: TRBJ2-1
clone_size: few
v_call: TRBV7-7
cdr3_aa: CASSPGQGPGNEQFF

d_call: -
j_call: TRBJ2-7
clone_size: few
v_call: TRBV7-9
cdr3_aa: CASSPPGREGYEQYF

d_call: -
j_call: TRBJ2-4
clone_size: -
v_call: TRBV7-2
cdr3_aa: CASSLEAGTLAKNIQYF

d_call: TRBD1
j_call: TRBJ2-3
clone_size: few
v_call: TRBV6-2/TRBV6-3
cdr3_aa: CASSPYGTGSRDTQYF

d_call: -
j_call: TRBJ1-2
clone_size: few
v_call: TRBV29-1
cdr3_aa: CSVEDLGGYTF

d_call: TRBD2
j_call: TRBJ2-5
clone_size: many
v_call: TRBV7-7
cdr3_aa: CASSTGRAIKETQYF

d_call: -
j_call: TRBJ2-1
clone_size: -
v_call: TRBV4-1
cdr3_aa: CASSQEGLHNEQFF

d_call: -
j_call: TRBJ2-5
clone_size: few
v_call: TRBV29-1
cdr3_aa: CSVDGTTETQYF

d_call: -
j_call: TRBJ1-2
clone_size: few
v_call: TRBV7-2
cdr3_aa: CASSLFSADEGYTF

d_call: TRBD2
j_call: TRBJ2-7
clone_size: -
v_call: TRBV28
cdr3_aa: CASSPSDLAGQYF

d_call: TRBD2
j_call: TRBJ2-3
clone_size: once
v_call: TRBV7-8
cdr3_aa: CASSFMAGVGTDTQYF

d_call: -
j_call: TRBJ2-1
clone_size: few
v_call: TRBV15
cdr3_aa: CATSRGLDLEGNEQFF

d_call: -
j_call: TRBJ1-6
clone_size: many
v_call: TRBV14
cdr3_aa: CASSRAGLRNSPLHF

d_call: -
j_call: TRBJ2-1
clone_size: -
v_call: TRBV7-2
cdr3_aa: CASSLDSPVYNEQFF

d_call: -
j_call: TRBJ2-7
clone_size: -
v_call: TRBV7-9
cdr3_aa: CASSPRLTSTYEQYF

d_call: TRBD2
j_call: TRBJ2-1
clone_size: -
v_call: TRBV28
cdr3_aa: CASSSPGTSSRREQFF

d_call: TRBD1
j_call: TRBJ1-2
clone_size: few
v_call: TRBV10-3
cdr3_aa: CAISGYGQGAGGYTF

d_call: -
j_call: TRBJ2-3
clone_size: few
v_call: TRBV4-2
cdr3_aa: CASSQGDYDTDTQYF

d_call: -
j_call: TRBJ2-1
clone_size: few
v_call: TRBV10-3
cdr3_aa: CAIRRQADNEQFF

d_call: -
j_call: TRBJ2-3
clone_size: few
v_call: TRBV11-2
cdr3_aa: CASSSPDLTDTQYF

d_call: TRBD1
j_call: TRBJ1-2
clone_size: -
v_call: TRBV7-9
cdr3_aa: CASRGGTGGDYTF

d_call: -
j_call: TRBJ2-3
clone_size: -
v_call: TRBV28
cdr3_aa: CASRGHETYFSTDTQYF

d_call: -
j_call: TRBJ2-5
clone_size: many
v_call: TRBV6-2/TRBV6-3
cdr3_aa: CASRGSSQETQYF

d_call: TRBD2
j_call: TRBJ2-5
clone_size: -
v_call: TRBV9
cdr3_aa: CASSHGRLAGVEETQYF

d_call: -
j_call: TRBJ2-5
clone_size: -
v_call: TRBV7-9
cdr3_aa: CASSSSGGTQYF

d_call: -
j_call: TRBJ2-4
clone_size: -
v_call: TRBV2
cdr3_aa: CASRAAAKNIQYF

d_call: TRBD1
j_call: TRBJ1-1
clone_size: many
v_call: TRBV2
cdr3_aa: CASSTGGNTEAFF

d_call: -
j_call: TRBJ1-2
clone_size: many
v_call: TRBV7-2
cdr3_aa: CASSLALTANYGYTF

d_call: -
j_call: TRBJ2-3
clone_size: -
v_call: TRBV2
cdr3_aa: CASASDYSDTQYF

d_call: -
j_call: TRBJ2-3
clone_size: few
v_call: TRBV11-2
cdr3_aa: CASSNQRVTDTQYF

d_call: TRBD2
j_call: TRBJ2-1
clone_size: -
v_call: TRBV12-3/TRBV12-4
cdr3_aa: CASSWREGSNEQFF

d_call: TRBD1
j_call: TRBJ2-3
clone_size: few
v_call: TRBV29-1
cdr3_aa: CSVGWDSVLDTQYF

d_call: -
j_call: TRBJ2-7
clone_size: -
v_call: TRBV6-6
cdr3_aa: CASSYLNRAPTYEQYF

d_call: -
j_call: TRBJ1-4
clone_size: few
v_call: TRBV20-1
cdr3_aa: CSASRGEDEKLFF

d_call: -
j_call: TRBJ2-7
clone_size: few
v_call: TRBV5-5
cdr3_aa: CASSLGTHTNEQYF

d_call: -
j_call: TRBJ1-6
clone_size: -
v_call: TRBV20-1
cdr3_aa: CSARVGSLDNSPLHF

d_call: -
j_call: TRBJ1-1
clone_size: few
v_call: TRBV9
cdr3_aa: CASSVSQGYTEAFF

d_call: TRBD1
j_call: TRBJ1-2
clone_size: many
v_call: TRBV29-1
cdr3_aa: CSAALTGGMDGYTF

d_call: -
j_call: TRBJ2-1
clone_size: few
v_call: TRBV20-1
cdr3_aa: CSATQVIYEQFF